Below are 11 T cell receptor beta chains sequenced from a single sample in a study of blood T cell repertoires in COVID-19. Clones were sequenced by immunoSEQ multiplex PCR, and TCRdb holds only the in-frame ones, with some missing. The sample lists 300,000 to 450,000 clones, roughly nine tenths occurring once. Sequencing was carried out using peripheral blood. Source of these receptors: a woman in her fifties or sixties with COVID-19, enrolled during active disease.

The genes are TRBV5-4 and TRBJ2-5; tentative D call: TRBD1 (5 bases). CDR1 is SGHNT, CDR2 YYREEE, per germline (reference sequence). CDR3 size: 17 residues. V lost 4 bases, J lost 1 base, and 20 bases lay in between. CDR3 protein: CASSPALRTQAQETQYF. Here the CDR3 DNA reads TGTGCCAGCAGCCCCGCCCTCCGGACACAAGCCCAAGAGACCCAGTACTTC.

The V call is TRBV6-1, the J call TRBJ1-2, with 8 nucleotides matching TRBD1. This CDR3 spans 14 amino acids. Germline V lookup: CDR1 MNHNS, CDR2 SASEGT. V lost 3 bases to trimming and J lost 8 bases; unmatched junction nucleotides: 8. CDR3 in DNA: TGTGCCAGCAGTGACCCCGGACAGGGAGGAGGCTACACCTTC. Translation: CASSDPGQGGGYTF.

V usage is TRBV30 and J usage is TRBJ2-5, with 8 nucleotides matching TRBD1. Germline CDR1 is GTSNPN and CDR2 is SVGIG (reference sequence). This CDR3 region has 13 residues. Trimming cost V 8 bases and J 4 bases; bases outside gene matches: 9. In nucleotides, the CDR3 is TGTGCCAGCCGACAGGGGATAGGAGAGACCCAGTACTTC. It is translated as CASRQGIGETQYF.

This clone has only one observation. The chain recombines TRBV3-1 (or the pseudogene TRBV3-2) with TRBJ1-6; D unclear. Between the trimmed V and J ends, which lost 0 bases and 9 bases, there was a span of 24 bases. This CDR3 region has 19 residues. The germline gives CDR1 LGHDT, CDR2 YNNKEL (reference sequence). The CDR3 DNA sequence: TGTGCCAGCAGCCAAGATCCCGGGGAGGGCGCCCCGCTGGGTTCACCCCTCCACTTT. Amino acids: CASSQDPGEGAPLGSPLHF.

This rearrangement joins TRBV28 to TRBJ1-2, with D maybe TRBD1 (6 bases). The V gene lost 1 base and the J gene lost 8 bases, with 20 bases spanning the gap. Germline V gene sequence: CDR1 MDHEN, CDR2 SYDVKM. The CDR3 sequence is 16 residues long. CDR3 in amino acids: CASSLSLLGAAGGYTF. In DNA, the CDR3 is TGTGCCAGCAGTTTATCGCTTTTGGGGGCCGCGGGCGGCTACACCTTC.

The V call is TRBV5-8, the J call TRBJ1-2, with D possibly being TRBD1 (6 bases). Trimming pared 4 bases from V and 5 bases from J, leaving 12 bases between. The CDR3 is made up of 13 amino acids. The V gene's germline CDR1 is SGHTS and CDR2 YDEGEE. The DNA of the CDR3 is TGTGCCAGCAGCCAGGGGAGACTGTATGGCTACACCTTC. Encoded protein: CASSQGRLYGYTF.

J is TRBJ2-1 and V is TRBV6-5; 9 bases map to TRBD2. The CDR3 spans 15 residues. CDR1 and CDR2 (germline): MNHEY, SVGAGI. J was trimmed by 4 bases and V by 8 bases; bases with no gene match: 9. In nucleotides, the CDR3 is TGTGCCAGCCGTAGCGGGGGAGGGACTTACAATGAGCAGTTCTTC. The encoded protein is CASRSGGGTYNEQFF.

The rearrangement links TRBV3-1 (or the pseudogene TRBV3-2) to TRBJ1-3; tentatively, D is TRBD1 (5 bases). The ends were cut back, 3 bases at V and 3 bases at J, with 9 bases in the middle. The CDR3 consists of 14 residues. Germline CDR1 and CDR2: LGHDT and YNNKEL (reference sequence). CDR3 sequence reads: CASSHRAIGNTIYF. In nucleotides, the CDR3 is TGTGCCAGCAGCCACAGGGCAATTGGAAACACCATATATTTT.

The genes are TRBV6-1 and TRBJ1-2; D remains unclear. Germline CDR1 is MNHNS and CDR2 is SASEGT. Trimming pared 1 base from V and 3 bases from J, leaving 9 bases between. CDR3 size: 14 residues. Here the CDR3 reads CASSEGDLYYGYTF. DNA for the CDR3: TGTGCCAGCAGTGAAGGAGATCTCTACTATGGCTACACCTTC.

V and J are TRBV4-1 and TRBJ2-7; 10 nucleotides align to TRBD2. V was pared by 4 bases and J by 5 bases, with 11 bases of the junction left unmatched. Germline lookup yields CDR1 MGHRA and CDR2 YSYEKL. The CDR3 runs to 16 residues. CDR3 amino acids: CASSPVPGLASHEQYF. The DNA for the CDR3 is TGCGCCAGCAGCCCAGTCCCGGGACTAGCGTCCCACGAGCAGTACTTC.

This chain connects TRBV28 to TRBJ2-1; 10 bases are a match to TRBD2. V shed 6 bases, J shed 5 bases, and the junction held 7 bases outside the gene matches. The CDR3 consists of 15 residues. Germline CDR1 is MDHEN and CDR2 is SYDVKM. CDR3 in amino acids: CASRGSGGPHNEQFF. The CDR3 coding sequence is TGTGCCAGCAGAGGTAGCGGGGGGCCCCACAATGAGCAGTTCTTC.